These 21 T cell receptor beta chains came from one sample sequenced in a study of human T cells and chemical hapten exposure. Described time point: patch test 3, about 24 weeks after DPC sensitization. Noted treatment: therapeutic diphenylcyclopropenone sensitization with weekly scalp DPC. Via MiXCR, TCRdb re-called the RACE reads, giving one row per CDR3 protein. The sample holds about 64,000 distinct CDR3 sequences, 11% seen once. This specimen consisted of whole blood, obtained in connection with sensitization to the hapten diphenylcyclopropenone (DPC). Receptors were obtained from a woman younger than 45 with alopecia areata. Some clones in this sample may be carry-over from other donors' samples.

This clonotype was picked up many times. The chain joins TRBV19 to TRBJ1-5, with D possibly being TRBD1 (5 bases). There are 17 residues in the CDR3. The V gene's germline CDR1 is LNHDA and CDR2 SQIVND (reference sequence). Trimming removed 1 base at V and 1 base at J, with 14 bases between. The CDR3 nucleotides read TGTGCCAGTAGTATAGTCGGCGGGGGTAGGAGCAATCAGCCCCAGCATTTT. Protein sequence: CASSIVGGGRSNQPQHF. Variable domain in full (rest from reference TRBV19 and TRBJ1-5): DGGITQSPKYLFRKEGQNVTLSCEQNLNHDAMYWYRQDPGQGLRLIYYSQIVNDFQKGDIAEGYSVSREKKESFPLTVTSAQKNPTAFYLCASSIVGGGRSNQPQHFGDGTRLSIL.

This clonotype was recorded a few times. The J gene is TRBJ1-4, the V gene TRBV7-6, with D perhaps TRBD1 (6 bases). Germline V gives CDR1 SGHVS, CDR2 FNYEAQ. The CDR3 sequence is 14 residues long. V gave up 5 bases and J gave up 6 bases, with 13 bases separating them. DNA for the CDR3: TGTGCCAGCAGCCTGACAGGAGGAGATGAAAAACTGTTTTTT. Translated: CASSLTGGDEKLFF. Full variable domain (missing parts from reference TRBV7-6 and TRBJ1-4): GAGVSQSPRYKVTKRGQDVALRCDPISGHVSLYWYRQALGQGPEFLTYFNYEAQQDKSGLPNDRFSAERPEGSISTLTIQRTEQRDSAMYRCASSLTGGDEKLFFGSGTQLSVL.

This clonotype was recorded many times. Here the CDR3 reads CASSLDQGGSSYNSPLHF. The CDR3 nucleotides are TGTGCCAGCAGCTTAGATCAGGGGGGTAGCTCCTATAATTCACCCCTCCACTTT. This chain joins TRBV11-3 and TRBJ1-6; 7 bases map to TRBD1. After removal of 0 bases from V and 0 bases from J, the junction contained 5 bases not matched to a gene. The CDR3 length is 18 residues. Germline V CDR1 and CDR2: SGHNT, YENEEA.

The gene calls are TRBV20-1 and TRBJ2-4, with D unclear. This CDR3 comprises 16 residues. V was pared by 4 bases and J by 0 bases, with 16 bases between. Germline V gene data show CDR1 as DFQATT and CDR2 as SNEGSKA (reference sequence). CDR3 coding DNA: TGCAGTGCTAAGCAAGAGAATTTACTAGCCAAAAACATTCAGTACTTC. Translation: CSAKQENLLAKNIQYF.

The CDR3, as DNA: TGCAGTGCTAGACGACCTTCCGGGACAGCTTATAGCAATCAGCCCCAGCATTTT. It translates to CSARRPSGTAYSNQPQHF. The chain links TRBV20-1 to TRBJ1-5; TRBD1 aligns across 7 bases. CDR3 length equals 18 residues. V shed 2 bases, J shed 0 bases, and the junction held 13 bases outside the gene matches. Germline CDR1 is DFQATT and CDR2 is SNEGSKA (reference sequence).

This clonotype showed up many times. Sequence at one end of the junction differs from germline and may be a read error. The V and J genes are TRBV28 and TRBJ2-2, with D unclear. CDR1 and CDR2 from the germline V gene are MDHEN and SYDVKM. The length of the CDR3 is 11 residues. In nucleotides, the CDR3 is TGTGCCAGCAGCTTATCCGGGGAGCTGTTTTTT. Its translation is CASSLSGELFF. Drawing the rest from reference TRBV28 and TRBJ2-2, the complete variable domain is DVKVTQSSRYLVKRTGEKVFLECVQDMDHENMFWYRQDPGLGLRLIYFSYDVKMKEKGDIPEGYSVSREKKERFSLILESASTNQTSMYLCASSLSGELFFGEGSRLTVL.

There are many counts of this clonotype. V is TRBV10-2 and J is TRBJ2-3; the D is unclear. CDR1 and CDR2 (germline): WSHSY, SAAADI. Deletions cut 6 bases from V and 1 base from J, with 8 bases between. This CDR3 contains 13 residues. For the CDR3, the DNA is TGCGCCAGCAGGGGCGGACGCACAGATACGCAGTATTTT. Amino acid sequence: CASRGGRTDTQYF.

This chain joins TRBV7-3 and TRBJ2-1; 9 bases map to TRBD2. This CDR3 has 14 amino acids. After removal of 5 bases from V and 7 bases from J, the junction contained 6 bases not matched to a gene. From germline, CDR1 is SGHTA and CDR2 FQGTGA. The CDR3, as DNA: TGTGCCAGCAGCCCTAGCGGGACTCAAAATGAGCAGTTCTTC. Translated, it gives CASSPSGTQNEQFF. Drawing the rest from reference TRBV7-3 and TRBJ2-1, the complete variable domain is GAGVSQTPSNKVTEKGKYVELRCDPISGHTALYWYRQSLGQGPEFLIYFQGTGAADDSGLPNDRFFAVRPEGSVSTLKIQRTERGDSAVYLCASSPSGTQNEQFFGPGTRLTVL.

The rearrangement uses TRBV6-2 or TRBV6-3 and TRBJ1-6; perhaps TRBD1 as D (5 bases). Germline assignment: CDR1 MNHEY and CDR2 SVGEGT. The V and J ends lost 5 bases and 9 bases respectively, with 8 bases between them. This CDR3 contains 12 residues. In DNA, the CDR3 is TGTGCCAGCAGTATGACAGTTTCACCCCTCCACTTT. It specifies CASSMTVSPLHF.

This clonotype has at least ten counts. This chain joins TRBV7-6 and TRBJ2-3, with TRBD1 as a possible D gene (6 bases). Germline values: CDR1 SGHVS, CDR2 FNYEAQ. The CDR3 is made up of 14 amino acids. The V and J ends lost 5 bases and 2 bases respectively, with 11 bases between them. CDR3 residues: CASSLGTTTDTQYF. The CDR3 DNA is TGTGCCAGCAGCCTCGGGACAACCACAGATACGCAGTATTTT.

The rearrangement links TRBV4-2 to TRBJ2-7; 8 nucleotides line up with TRBD1. The CDR3 is made up of 16 amino acids. Trimming at V came to 0 bases and at J to 0 bases, leaving 4 bases not matched to a gene. Germline-derived CDR1 and CDR2 are LGHNA and YNFKEQ. The CDR3: CASSQDWTGPSYEQYF. The CDR3 DNA is TGTGCCAGCAGCCAAGATTGGACAGGGCCCTCCTACGAGCAGTACTTC.

V and J are TRBV7-2 and TRBJ2-2; no firm D call. CDR3 length: 16 amino acids. V was clipped by 1 base and J by 0 bases, with 9 bases between them. Germline V gives CDR1 SGHTA, CDR2 FQGNSA. CDR3 sequence (DNA): TGTGCCAGCAGCTTAGTGGGCACGACGAACACCGGGGAGCTGTTTTTT. Translating it yields CASSLVGTTNTGELFF.

This clonotype was seen only a few times. The gene calls are TRBV12-2 and TRBJ1-1; the tabulated D call, TRBD1, remains unverified against the DNA. TRBV12-2 corresponds to a pseudogene. The CDR3 extends over 20 amino acids. The CDR3 sequence is CASRLAGPEKKQAPPNEAFF. The CDR3 DNA reads TGTGCAAGTCGCTTAGCTGGACCAGAAAAAAAACAGGCACCACCAAATGAAGCTTTCTTT.

This clonotype was recorded many times. The V and J genes are TRBV29-1 and TRBJ2-1, with 11 positions matching TRBD2. The trim removed 5 bases at V and 6 bases at J, leaving 6 bases unmatched. The CDR3 has 14 amino acids. Per germline, CDR1 SQVTM and CDR2 ANQGSEA. Here the CDR3 DNA reads TGCAGCGTTCCACTAGCGGGAGTTGCCAATGAGCAGTTCTTC. Protein product: CSVPLAGVANEQFF.

This clonotype has a count of ten or more. The V call is TRBV24-1, the J call TRBJ2-3, with 10 bases lining up with TRBD1. The germline V gene encodes CDR1 KGHDR and CDR2 SFDVKD. Trimming at V came to 3 bases and at J to 1 base, leaving 6 bases not matched to a gene. This CDR3 is built from 17 residues. This CDR3 reads CATSDATGTGGTDTQYF. Here the CDR3 DNA reads TGTGCCACCAGTGATGCGACCGGGACAGGGGGCACAGATACGCAGTATTTT.

The rearrangement links TRBV30 to TRBJ2-5, with 7 bases fitting TRBD1. Germline loops: CDR1 GTSNPN, CDR2 SVGIG (reference sequence). This CDR3 has 12 amino acids. The V and J ends lost 2 bases and 7 bases, in that order; junction bases with no gene match: 4. CDR3 residues: CAWSRGLGTQYF. Here the CDR3 DNA reads TGTGCCTGGAGTAGGGGGCTTGGGACCCAGTACTTC.

The chain uses TRBV18 and TRBJ1-4; 11 bases agree with TRBD1. The CDR3 sequence is 15 residues long. V shed 3 bases and J 7 bases; nucleotides not matched to a gene: 4. Germline V gene lookup returns CDR1 KGHSH and CDR2 LQKENI. The CDR3 sequence is CASSPPGQGGEKLFF. CDR3 sequence (DNA): TGTGCCAGCTCACCTCCGGGACAGGGGGGTGAAAAACTGTTTTTT. Full variable domain (missing parts from reference TRBV18 and TRBJ1-4): NAGVMQNPRHLVRRRGQEARLRCSPMKGHSHVYWYRQLPEEGLKFMVYLQKENIIDESGMPKERFSAEFPKEGPSILRIQQVVRGDSAAYFCASSPPGQGGEKLFFGSGTQLSVL.

This clonotype came up a few times. V usage is TRBV29-1 and J usage is TRBJ1-4; D remains unclear. V was shortened by 2 bases and J by 8 bases, with 6 bases between the two germline ends. Germline V lookup: CDR1 SQVTM, CDR2 ANQGSEA. This CDR3 spans 11 amino acids. The CDR3 DNA reads as TGCAGCGTTGAACGGAACGAAAAACTGTTTTTT. It specifies CSVERNEKLFF.

The chain combines TRBV4-3 with TRBJ1-6, with D uncertain. The CDR3 runs 12 residues. The germline V gene encodes CDR1 LGHNA and CDR2 YSLEER. V lost 3 bases and J 12 bases, leaving 9 bases between the germline ends. DNA of the CDR3: TGCGCCAGCAGCCAGGGCGGGTTACCCCTCCACTTT. It encodes CASSQGGLPLHF.

The chain employs TRBV12-3 or TRBV12-4 and TRBJ2-2; D uncertain. This CDR3 comprises 13 residues. Deletions cut 3 bases from V and 8 bases from J, with 10 bases between. The DNA for the CDR3 is TGTGCCAGCAGTTTTGGCCTGGCTGGGGAGCTGTTTTTT. It is translated as CASSFGLAGELFF.

This clonotype was seen a few times. This sequence joins TRBV10-3 and TRBJ1-5, with D tentatively TRBD1 (5 bases). The V and J ends lost 10 bases and 4 bases respectively, with 17 bases between them. The germline gives CDR1 ENHRY, CDR2 SYGVKD. The CDR3 is 14 residues long. CDR3 nucleotide sequence: TGTGCCACTCAGGACGGGACGGGTAATCAGCCCCAGCATTTT. Translating it yields CATQDGTGNQPQHF.